Included here is one T cell receptor (beta chain) sequence, with context. Its antigen is unidentified. This record comes from a study of beta chain features in type 1 diabetes. Study findings and constraints: HLA influence on TCRB rearrangement stayed unresolved here. Relative to healthy donors, patients appeared to have naive, central memory and Treg TCRB repertoires that were more similar. Over-representation of high TCR-expressing cells was a possible consequence of cDNA sequencing.

The isolated RNA, all of it, was reverse transcribed, so expressed TCRB transcripts were what got sequenced. Roughly 3.6 million reads was the average for naive, central memory and regulatory T cell samples. Here immunoSEQ multiplex PCR was the method, and the copy in TCRdb shows in-frame clones only, minus some. The repertoire holds 250,000 to 350,000 clones, with 14% as singletons. The CDR3 extends over 11 amino acids. The germline V gene has CDR1 DFQATT and CDR2 SNEGSKA (reference sequence). Trimming took 5 bases from V and 3 from J, leaving 5 bases between them. The J gene is TRBJ2-1, the V gene TRBV20-1; D is ambiguous. What was sequenced was central memory CD4+ T cells from blood. This sequence was found in a man under 40 in good health. Here the CDR3 DNA reads TGCAGTGCTTCTGACTACAATGAGCAGTTCTTC. Encoded protein: CSASDYNEQFF.